Below, 7 T cell receptor beta chains from the same sample are listed, as sequenced in a study of blood T cell repertoires in COVID-19. Data came from immunoSEQ multiplex PCR; TCRdb stores just in-frame clones and leaves some out. This sample yields around 350,000 clones, of which around 86% are seen a single time; under 3% belongs to the top ten. Input material: peripheral blood. Every receptor here comes from a human donor in a cohort sampled during active COVID-19.

Remarks on this clone: The sample contains more than one DNA sequence encoding this CDR3. V usage is TRBV30 and J usage is TRBJ1-5; D perhaps matches TRBD1 (6 bases). Trimming left V 2 bases short and J 4 bases short, with 9 bases between. This CDR3 contains 13 residues. The germline V gene encodes CDR1 GTSNPN and CDR2 SVGIG (reference sequence). The CDR3 spells CAWSTGSNQPQHF. The CDR3 region has the DNA TGTGCCTGGAGTACAGGGTCTAATCAGCCCCAGCATTTT.

V and J are TRBV6-5 and TRBJ2-1, with 10 bases fitting TRBD2. With 6 bases clipped from V and 11 bases from J, the junction kept 10 bases outside the gene matches. CDR1 MNHEY and CDR2 SVGAGI come from the germline V gene. This CDR3 contains 14 residues. The CDR3 sequence is CASRLTGTSAKQFF. CDR3 coding DNA: TGTGCCAGCAGACTAACCGGGACTAGCGCAAAGCAGTTCTTC.

The J gene is TRBJ2-1, the V gene TRBV5-1; 13 bases are a match to TRBD2. The V segment lost 3 bases and the J segment 5 bases; nucleotides outside the gene matches: 11. Germline CDR1 reads SGHRS; CDR2 reads YFSETQ. The CDR3 sequence is 18 residues long. In DNA form, the CDR3 reads TGCGCCAGCAGCTCAAAGAGGGAGGGACTAGCGGGACACAATGAGCAGTTCTTC. Amino acid sequence: CASSSKREGLAGHNEQFF.

V and J are TRBV25-1 and TRBJ2-7; 7 bases map to TRBD2. Germline trimming cut 3 bases from V and 3 bases from J; bases unmatched to any gene: 5. The length of the CDR3 is 14 residues. CDR1 and CDR2 (germline): MGHDK, SYGVNS. The CDR3 protein is CASSEVGGGYEQYF. CDR3 in DNA: TGTGCCAGCAGTGAGGTTGGGGGGGGCTACGAGCAGTACTTC.

CDR3 in DNA: TGTGCCAGCTCACCGGGACTAGCGGGAGTCCAAGAGACCCAGTACTTC. It specifies CASSPGLAGVQETQYF. The chain carries TRBV18 and TRBJ2-5; 14 bases map to TRBD2. CDR3 length equals 16 residues. CDR1 is KGHSH, CDR2 LQKENI, per germline. Unmatched junction bases numbered 1, after V lost 3 bases and J lost 1 base.

V gene TRBV9 combines with J gene TRBJ2-1; possibly TRBD1 for D (6 bases). The V gene's germline CDR1 is SGDLS and CDR2 YYNGEE. V was trimmed by 4 bases and J by 4 bases, leaving 18 bases between them. The CDR3 length is 16 residues. CDR3 sequence: CASSSVRGAFYNEQFF. The CDR3 bases are TGTGCCAGCAGCTCCGTCAGGGGCGCTTTTTACAATGAGCAGTTCTTC.

The V and J genes are TRBV6-5 and TRBJ1-5; a possible D gene is TRBD1 (6 bases). This CDR3 region has 14 residues. Germline values: CDR1 MNHEY, CDR2 SVGAGI. V dropped 0 bases and J dropped 7 bases, with 10 bases sitting between them. Here the CDR3 DNA reads TGTGCCAGCAGTTACTCCTCAGGGGCCCAGCCCCAGCATTTT. Amino acid sequence: CASSYSSGAQPQHF.